The 26 T cell receptor beta chains below were found in one sample sequenced in a study of blood T cell repertoires in COVID-19. Assay: immunoSEQ multiplex PCR; the TCRdb copy retains only in-frame clones and omits some. The table has about 240,000 clones, approximately 80% seen once. The sequenced sample consisted of peripheral blood. The receptor set was obtained from a man aged 30 to 39 who had recovered from COVID-19.

This sequence joins TRBV6-1 and TRBJ2-4; maybe TRBD2 (5 bases). Trimming cost V 0 bases and J 6 bases, with 9 bases left between them. CDR1 and CDR2 (germline): MNHNS, SASEGT. The CDR3 contains 14 residues. DNA for the CDR3: TGTGCCAGCAGTGAAGCTCTGGCGGGAAACATTCAGTACTTC. Its translation is CASSEALAGNIQYF.

This sequence joins TRBV7-3 and TRBJ2-7; TRBD2 matches 7 bases. V lost 2 bases and J lost 3; bases outside the gene matches: 7. This CDR3 has 15 amino acids. The germline V gene encodes CDR1 SGHTA and CDR2 FQGTGA. This CDR3 is CASSLHSSGSYEQYF. DNA of the CDR3: TGTGCCAGCAGCTTACATTCTAGCGGAAGCTACGAGCAGTACTTC.

The rearrangement joins TRBV4-2 to TRBJ2-2, with TRBD2 matching 8 bases. CDR3 length: 16 residues. Losses at the gene ends were 4 bases for V and 3 bases for J; bases not matched to a gene: 7. CDR1 LGHNA and CDR2 YNFKEQ come from the germline V gene. CDR3 region: CASSPQRGRYTGELFF. DNA of the CDR3: TGTGCCAGCAGCCCCCAGCGGGGGAGGTACACCGGGGAGCTGTTTTTT.

This chain uses TRBV19 with TRBJ1-2; possibly TRBD1 for D (5 bases). This CDR3 has 13 residues. Trimming took off 10 bases at V and 8 bases at J, with 20 bases between the two ends. Looked up from germline, CDR1 is LNHDA and CDR2 is SQIVND (reference sequence). The CDR3 loop reads CATAVGQGGGYTF. The CDR3 bases are TGTGCCACCGCAGTGGGTCAGGGAGGCGGCTACACCTTC.

The chain links TRBV12-1 to TRBJ1-2; the table's D call, TRBD1, has no DNA check behind it. TRBV12-1 is a pseudogene. There are 14 residues in the CDR3. The CDR3 DNA reads as TGTGCCAGCAGCTTGGATGACAGGGTAGGTGGCTACACCTTC. Amino acid sequence: CASSLDDRVGGYTF.

The chain employs TRBV6-5 and TRBJ1-6, with D maybe TRBD1 (5 bases). Germline-derived CDR1 and CDR2 are MNHEY and SVGAGI. The CDR3 contains 13 residues. V was cut by 5 bases and J by 16 bases, with 18 bases left in between. The CDR3 region has the DNA TGTGCCAGCAGTCCCCTGGGGGGTGGTAGGCTCCACTTT. Translation gives CASSPLGGGRLHF.

The chain recombines TRBV29-1 with TRBJ2-7; TRBD2 aligns across 7 bases. Trimming took 5 bases from V and 1 from J; bases not matched to a gene: 8. Germline assignment: CDR1 SQVTM and CDR2 ANQGSEA. The CDR3 spans 14 residues. DNA for the CDR3: TGCAGCGTTCGGTGGGGCGGGAGTTCCTACGAGCAGTACTTC. Residues: CSVRWGGSSYEQYF.

This clone was seen only once. The chain is built from TRBV6-1 and TRBJ2-3; 14 nucleotides agree with TRBD2. The CDR3 contains 17 residues. In germline, CDR1 is MNHNS, CDR2 SASEGT. Losses at the gene ends were 2 bases for V and 4 bases for J; bases not matched to a gene: 5. The CDR3 nucleotides read TGTGCCAGCAGTGAAATAATGACTAGCGGGGGGGCAGATACGCAGTATTTT. Protein sequence: CASSEIMTSGGADTQYF.

This chain links TRBV4-1 with TRBJ1-3; TRBD1 aligns across 9 bases. Germline V gene data show CDR1 as MGHRA and CDR2 as YSYEKL. This CDR3 is built from 16 residues. V lost 1 base and J lost 6; bases outside the gene matches: 7. CDR3 protein: CASSQGVGQGTNTIYF. CDR3 nucleotides: TGCGCCAGCAGCCAAGGTGTGGGACAGGGAACAAACACCATATATTTT.

This clone came up a few times. The chain recombines TRBV11-2 with TRBJ1-2; D perhaps matches TRBD1 (6 bases). V lost 5 bases and J 2 bases, leaving 12 bases between the germline ends. Germline CDR1 is SGHAT and CDR2 is FQNNGV. The CDR3 sequence is 14 residues long. CDR3 residues: CASSPNRENYGYTF. Here the CDR3 DNA reads TGTGCCAGCAGCCCTAACAGGGAAAACTATGGCTACACCTTC.

This clone has just one count. J is TRBJ2-2 and V is TRBV3-1 (or the pseudogene TRBV3-2), with 7 bases lining up with TRBD1. The CDR3 runs 15 residues. CDR1 is LGHDT and CDR2 is YNNKEL in the germline V gene (reference sequence). V lost 4 bases to trimming and J lost 3 bases; unmatched junction nucleotides: 5. CDR3 region: CASSRRQGYTGELFF. The DNA for the CDR3 is TGTGCCAGCAGCCGAAGACAGGGATACACCGGGGAGCTGTTTTTT.

This clone was recorded once. V gene TRBV9 combines with J gene TRBJ1-2; D uncertain. CDR1 and CDR2 (germline): SGDLS, YYNGEE. The length of the CDR3 is 14 residues. V lost 6 bases, J lost 4 bases, and 16 bases lay in between. The CDR3 sequence: CASNPGDALYGYTF. The CDR3 nucleotides read TGTGCCAGCAACCCCGGGGATGCCCTCTATGGCTACACCTTC.

In the case of this clone: Within the sample, other DNA sequences also encode this same CDR3. The rearrangement uses TRBV6-5 and TRBJ1-6; no definite D call. The CDR3 extends over 12 amino acids. Deletions cut 8 bases from V and 7 bases from J, with 9 bases between. Looked up from germline, CDR1 is MNHEY and CDR2 is SVGAGI. CDR3 DNA: TGTGCCAGCCGGGGTGGGAATTCACCCCTCCACTTT. As protein: CASRGGNSPLHF.

The rearrangement uses TRBV2 and TRBJ2-7, with 9 bases that match TRBD1. Germline lookup yields CDR1 SNHLY and CDR2 FYNNEI. V lost 7 bases and J lost 3; bases outside the gene matches: 10. The CDR3 runs to 15 residues. The CDR3 spells CASTTGGGVLYEQYV. DNA for the CDR3: TGTGCCAGCACGACAGGGGGGGGCGTTCTCTACGAGCAGTACGTC.

This chain joins TRBV6-5 and TRBJ1-5, with D perhaps matching TRBD1 (5 bases). Trimming took off 8 bases at V and 6 bases at J, with 17 bases between the two ends. Germline CDR1 and CDR2: MNHEY and SVGAGI. This CDR3 has 14 amino acids. CDR3: CASWHYTGGQPQHF. CDR3 nucleotide sequence: TGTGCCAGCTGGCACTATACCGGGGGTCAGCCCCAGCATTTT.

The chain has TRBV10-3 and TRBJ1-1, with TRBD1 as a possible D gene (5 bases). CDR1 and CDR2 (germline): ENHRY, SYGVKD. With 6 bases removed from V and 2 bases from J, the gap between germline ends came to 16 bases. This CDR3 has 15 amino acids. The CDR3 here is CAIRDQQALNTEAFF. CDR3 in DNA: TGTGCCATCAGGGACCAACAGGCCCTCAACACTGAAGCTTTCTTT.

This clone was seen once. This CDR3 is CSASPPGQISGNTIYF. CDR3 nucleotide sequence: TGCAGTGCTAGTCCCCCTGGCCAAATCTCTGGAAACACCATATATTTT. The rearrangement joins TRBV20-1 to TRBJ1-3; D remains ambiguous. Germline-derived CDR1 and CDR2 are DFQATT and SNEGSKA (reference sequence). The CDR3 loop spans 16 amino acids. V was pared by 3 bases and J by 0 bases, with 15 bases between.

This clone was detected once. The rearrangement joins TRBV11-2 to TRBJ2-1, with TRBD1 as a possible D gene (6 bases). Trimming removed 2 bases from V and 10 bases from J, with 15 bases in between. Germline V gene lookup returns CDR1 SGHAT and CDR2 FQNNGV. There are 14 residues in the CDR3. CDR3: CASSLRRQGSEQFF. CDR3 bases: TGTGCCAGCAGCTTACGGCGGCAGGGGAGCGAGCAGTTCTTC.

This chain links TRBV4-1 with TRBJ2-2, with 8 bases aligning to TRBD1. The CDR3 covers 15 residues. Trimming at V came to 9 bases and at J to 5 bases, leaving 11 bases not matched to a gene. CDR1 and CDR2 (germline): MGHRA, YSYEKL. The CDR3 DNA reads as TGCGCCAGTGAATACGGACAGGGCGGGACCGGGGAGCTGTTTTTT. Translated: CASEYGQGGTGELFF.

The V gene is TRBV19, the J gene TRBJ1-2; D might be TRBD1 (6 bases). The CDR3 extends over 13 amino acids. With 2 bases removed from V and 7 bases from J, the gap between germline ends came to 11 bases. The germline CDR1 and CDR2 sequences are LNHDA and SQIVND (reference sequence). The CDR3: CASSITGRRGYTF. CDR3 sequence (DNA): TGTGCCAGTAGTATAACAGGGCGGCGTGGCTACACCTTC.

The rearrangement joins TRBV4-1 to TRBJ2-1; the match to TRBD1 covers 10 bases. With 4 bases clipped from V and 10 bases from J, the junction kept 10 bases outside the gene matches. The V gene's germline CDR1 is MGHRA and CDR2 YSYEKL. The CDR3 covers 15 residues. The CDR3 sequence: CASSRGQGGRGEQFF. CDR3 DNA: TGCGCCAGCAGCCGAGGACAGGGGGGACGGGGGGAGCAGTTCTTC.

The rearrangement joins TRBV29-1 to TRBJ1-2, with TRBD1 identical over 7 bases. Germline V CDR1 and CDR2: SQVTM, ANQGSEA. With V trimmed by 0 bases and J by 4 bases, 11 bases remained unmatched. This CDR3 is 16 amino acids long. CDR3 protein: CSVEDRLTGSRYGYTF. Written as DNA, the CDR3 is TGCAGCGTTGAAGATAGATTGACAGGGTCTCGCTATGGCTACACCTTC.

In its sample, this clone was seen once. The rearrangement uses TRBV6-5 and TRBJ1-2; 8 nucleotides match TRBD1. The CDR3 runs to 13 residues. Trimming cost V 6 bases and J 7 bases; bases outside gene matches: 7. In germline, CDR1 is MNHEY, CDR2 SVGAGI. The CDR3 region has the DNA TGTGCCAGCAGCTTTGGACAGGGTGGTGGCTACACCTTC. Translation gives CASSFGQGGGYTF.

This clone has at least ten counts. The rearrangement joins TRBV27 to TRBJ2-7, with D possibly TRBD1 on 5 matching bases. Trimming cost V 2 bases and J 3 bases, with 11 bases left between them. CDR1 and CDR2 (germline): MNHEY, SMNVEV (reference sequence). CDR3 length: 14 amino acids. The CDR3 protein is CASSLKTDFYEQYV. CDR3 nucleotides: TGTGCCAGCAGTTTAAAGACAGATTTCTACGAGCAGTACGTC.

V is TRBV19 and J is TRBJ1-1, with D possibly being TRBD1 (5 bases). This CDR3 has 16 amino acids. CDR1 is LNHDA, CDR2 SQIVND, per germline (reference sequence). The ends were cut back, 4 bases at V and 5 bases at J, with 20 bases in the middle. The CDR3 loop is CASSRGSGAGRTEAFF. The CDR3 DNA reads as TGTGCCAGTAGTAGGGGGTCCGGGGCGGGAAGGACTGAAGCTTTCTTT.

The chain employs TRBV18 and TRBJ2-5; D is undetermined. Germline loops: CDR1 KGHSH, CDR2 LQKENI. The CDR3 spans 13 residues. V gave up 8 bases and J gave up 5 bases, with 15 bases separating them. The CDR3 bases are TGTGCCAGCACGACAAACAGTGGCGAGACCCAGTACTTC. This gives the protein CASTTNSGETQYF.